The T cell receptor beta chain described here comes from a study of tissue T cells after allogeneic stem cell transplantation (dated by TCRdb to 2021 to 2024). At the level of the whole study: TCR beta repertoires were profiled across many tissues obtained from research autopsies of patients with and without GVHD, as well as in mouse models of GVHD. The human part of the study was a prospective observational study with no blinding and no randomization. Points the paper makes about the study in general: Within patients, how anatomically similar the tissues were was a key factor in shaping TCR repertoire composition, regardless of disease or transplant status. The patient cohort was small and clinically heterogeneous, and sampling depth was acknowledged as a limitation. Only a few T cell clones appeared in more than one patient, yet motif-based clustering showed tissue-specific repertoire signatures that were shared between patients. In both patients and mice, only a limited portion of the TCR repertoire detected in tissues was captured by blood and spleen T cells. The study did not establish which tissue TCRs were alloreactive or antigen-specific, and some clones may have been host cells that persisted.

Library preparation used the immunoSEQ multiplex PCR assay. TCRbeta CDR3 sequencing was done by Adaptive Biotechnologies at survey depth, reporting CDR3 sequences, V/J genes, productive frequency and template counts. TCR beta CDR3 regions were amplified from genomic DNA rather than RNA. The source study handled its data this way. Jensen-Shannon divergence served to quantify pairwise repertoire overlap between tissues, with 0 meaning identical and 1 meaning complete divergence. Tissues were grouped by single-linkage agglomerative hierarchical clustering of pairwise JSD values, and the clustering results were shown as dendrograms. GLIPH2 was run on all patient samples with simulation_depth 1000, kmer_min_depth 3 and cdr3_length_cutoff 8, and groups with more than two unique CDR3s were retained. A standardized tissue-overlap score was generated by extrapolating Jaccard GLIPH-group overlap across patients to a standard repertoire size of 1000 clones. Linear mixed-effect models, with tissue included as a fixed effect and individual included as a random effect, were used to assess associations of diversity with clinical or experimental variables. Here the immuneACCESS table is served through TCRdb, limited to in-frame sequences with V and J called. Missing clones are a known gap in these copies; in checked studies unresolved V genes cover under half, and the rest lacks a known reason. V, J and clone size reflect that table, while D and trimming were determined from the DNA. The table for this sample lists 40,000 to 50,000 clones; about three quarters of them were counted only once. 0.45% to 0.7% of the sample is held by the ten biggest clonotypes.

Reading from cysteine to phenylalanine, the CDR3 counts 15 amino acids. The CDR3 was read in part: 42 bases, with the frame set at base 1. The germline ends are 14 bases apart after V is trimmed by 4 bases and J by 7 bases. Sequences MSHET (CDR1) and SYDVDS (CDR2) are obtained from the germline V gene. A remark on this clone: It lacks a known antigen. The receptor originates from a mouse, and its gene names and germline sequences are accordingly murine. The CDR3 end is not reached by the read, which stops 1 residue before it; the germline J gene fills it in.

This clonotype was sampled from a pool of C57BL/6 mice in good health. The chain uses TRBV29 and TRBJ1-6; the D gene lacks a confident call. TRBJ1-6 is classed as an ORF, of uncertain function. Source material: sorted cells pooled from one or two spleens. This receptor carries the CDR3 CASSSPTGRNSPLYF. The sequenced part of the CDR3 DNA is TGTGCTAGCAGTTCTCCGACCGGGAGGAATTCGCCCCTCTAC.